These 24 T cell receptor beta chains were sequenced from one sample in a study of STAT5B mutations in CD4+ large granular lymphocyte leukemia. The data were produced by immunoSEQ multiplex PCR, yet TCRdb's version contains in-frame clones alone and is incomplete. The table lists approximately 30,000 clones, roughly 79% of them singletons. Sequences were obtained from CD4+ T cells from blood buffy coats. Receptor source: a human donor in good health.

Only one count was recorded for this clone. The J gene is TRBJ2-1, the V gene TRBV11-1; D may be TRBD1 (6 bases). V lost 4 bases, J lost 0 bases, and 22 bases lay in between. This CDR3 is built from 19 residues. Germline CDR1 SGHAT, CDR2 FQDESV (reference sequence). CDR3 region: CASSYRQDSRISSYNEQFF. DNA of the CDR3: TGTGCCAGCAGCTATCGACAGGACTCCAGGATTAGCTCCTACAATGAGCAGTTCTTC.

The CDR3 region is CASSKMGGRSTDTQYF. CDR3 DNA: TGTGCCAGCAGTAAGATGGGGGGGCGAAGCACAGATACGCAGTATTTT. This rearrangement joins TRBV25-1 to TRBJ2-3; maybe TRBD2 (7 bases). Deletions cut 5 bases from V and 0 bases from J, with 15 bases between. The germline CDR1 and CDR2 sequences are MGHDK and SYGVNS. The length of the CDR3 is 16 residues. Complete variable domain (other parts from reference TRBV25-1 and TRBJ2-3): EADIYQTPRYLVIGTGKKITLECSQTMGHDKMYWYQQDPGMELHLIHYSYGVNSTEKGDLSSESTVSRIRTEHFPLTLESARPSHTSQYLCASSKMGGRSTDTQYFGPGTRLTVL.

This clone was detected a few times. V usage is TRBV10-3 and J usage is TRBJ1-1; possibly TRBD1 for D (5 bases). Germline V gives CDR1 ENHRY, CDR2 SYGVKD. Trimming took off 6 bases at V and 1 base at J, with 9 bases between the two ends. The CDR3 has 13 amino acids. The CDR3 region is CAISQTENTEAFF. DNA of the CDR3: TGTGCCATCAGCCAGACAGAGAACACTGAAGCTTTCTTT.

The rearrangement uses TRBV7-8 and TRBJ1-1, with a weak D call TRBD1 (5 bases). The germline gives CDR1 SGHVS, CDR2 FQNEAQ. The V gene lost 5 bases and the J gene lost 4 bases, with 8 bases spanning the gap. The length of the CDR3 is 12 residues. The chain's CDR3 is CASSRGGTEAFF. The CDR3 DNA reads as TGTGCCAGCAGCCGGGGGGGCACTGAAGCTTTCTTT.

The rearrangement joins TRBV28 to TRBJ1-5; the D gene is possibly TRBD1 (5 bases). The V end lost 4 bases, the J end lost 2 bases, and 6 bases lay between the germline ends. Germline V CDR1 and CDR2: MDHEN, SYDVKM. The CDR3 extends over 13 amino acids. CDR3 nucleotide sequence: TGTGCCAGCAGTTGGGGGGGCAATCAGCCCCAGCATTTT. Encoded protein: CASSWGGNQPQHF.

The chain recombines TRBV11-2 with TRBJ1-1; a possible D gene is TRBD1 (5 bases). CDR3 size: 12 residues. The V and J ends lost 5 bases and 7 bases respectively, with 11 bases between them. Germline V gene data show CDR1 as SGHAT and CDR2 as FQNNGV. CDR3 nucleotide sequence: TGTGCCAGCAGCCGCACGACAGTTGAAGCTTTCTTT. The encoded protein is CASSRTTVEAFF.

V gene TRBV7-7 combines with J gene TRBJ2-2; D is unclear. The CDR3 covers 13 residues. Trimming cost V 5 bases and J 4 bases, with 8 bases left between them. Germline V CDR1 and CDR2: SSHAT, FNYEAQ (reference sequence). CDR3 sequence (DNA): TGTGCCAGCAGCCAGGACCCCACCGGGGAGCTGTTTTTT. Its protein is CASSQDPTGELFF.

This clone occurred once. V gene TRBV4-3 combines with J gene TRBJ2-2; 7 bases map to TRBD2. The J segment lost 2 bases and the V segment lost 4 bases, leaving 1 base of the junction unmatched. Germline V gene lookup returns CDR1 LGHNA and CDR2 YSLEER. The CDR3 has 14 residues. The CDR3 region has the DNA TGCGCCAGCAGCCGGGGACTAAACACCGGGGAGCTGTTTTTT. It encodes CASSRGLNTGELFF.

The chain links TRBV19 to TRBJ2-1, with TRBD2 identical over 10 bases. The CDR3 sequence is 15 residues long. V gave up 5 bases and J gave up 1 base; unmatched junction bases: 2. CDR1 is LNHDA, CDR2 SQIVND, per germline (reference sequence). CDR3 region: CASSQGLASYNEQFF. CDR3 nucleotide sequence: TGTGCCAGTAGTCAGGGACTAGCGTCCTACAATGAGCAGTTCTTC.

The DNA of the CDR3 is TGTGCCAGCAGCGTAGGTCCCAGACCCGGGGGCGCGGCCGAGCAGTACTTC. Its protein product is CASSVGPRPGGAAEQYF. The V gene is TRBV9, the J gene TRBJ2-7; D tentatively fits TRBD1 or TRBD2 (6 bases each). The CDR3 covers 17 residues. The germline CDR1 and CDR2 sequences are SGDLS and YYNGEE. V was pared by 0 bases and J by 6 bases, with 22 bases between.

V is TRBV6-5 and J is TRBJ1-2; weak D call: TRBD1 (5 bases). Trimming pared 6 bases from V and 6 bases from J, leaving 14 bases between. This CDR3 comprises 13 residues. Germline CDR1 and CDR2: MNHEY and SVGAGI. The CDR3 sequence: CASRLTVQDGYTF. The DNA of the CDR3 is TGTGCCAGCAGACTGACAGTCCAGGATGGCTACACCTTC.

The chain employs TRBV5-1 and TRBJ2-7; 8 bases line up with TRBD1. Losses at the gene ends were 4 bases for V and 7 bases for J; bases not matched to a gene: 10. Germline CDR1 SGHRS, CDR2 YFSETQ. The CDR3 contains 14 residues. CDR3 DNA: TGCGCCAGCAGCCCTCGACAGGGGAGAGGGGAGCAGTACTTC. It translates to CASSPRQGRGEQYF.

The J gene is TRBJ2-1, the V gene TRBV5-1; 7 bases are a match to TRBD1. Germline-derived CDR1 and CDR2 are SGHRS and YFSETQ. The V segment lost 2 bases and the J segment 3 bases; nucleotides outside the gene matches: 5. The CDR3 contains 15 residues. In DNA, the CDR3 is TGCGCCAGCAGCTTCCCGGGACAGAGCTACAATGAGCAGTTCTTC. Amino acid sequence: CASSFPGQSYNEQFF.

This chain connects TRBV10-3 to TRBJ1-5, with 7 bases aligning to TRBD1. The J segment lost 3 bases and the V segment lost 5 bases, leaving 7 bases of the junction unmatched. Looked up from germline, CDR1 is ENHRY and CDR2 is SYGVKD. This CDR3 spans 15 amino acids. CDR3 sequence (DNA): TGTGCCATCAGTCCCGGGACAGCCTACAATCAGCCCCAGCATTTT. Translation gives CAISPGTAYNQPQHF.

The rearrangement joins TRBV5-4 to TRBJ1-2; 7 positions match TRBD1. Germline V CDR1 and CDR2: SGHNT, YYREEE (reference sequence). This CDR3 has 16 residues. V dropped 4 bases and J dropped 3; count of bases not matched to a gene: 12. The CDR3: CASSANLQGPDYGYTF. CDR3 bases: TGTGCCAGCAGCGCCAATCTACAGGGGCCAGACTATGGCTACACCTTC. The full variable domain, its missing parts supplied by reference TRBV5-4 and TRBJ1-2, is ETGVTQSPTHLIKTRGQQVTLRCSSQSGHNTVSWYQQALGQGPQFIFQYYREEENGRGNFPPRFSGLQFPNYSSELNVNALELDDSALYLCASSANLQGPDYGYTFGSGTRLTVV.

V is TRBV7-2 and J is TRBJ2-5; no clear D. The CDR3 length is 15 residues. V shed 7 bases and J shed 4 bases, with 19 bases lying between them. Germline CDR1 SGHTA, CDR2 FQGNSA. The CDR3 sequence is CASTLMGNPRETQYF. DNA of the CDR3: TGTGCCAGCACCCTAATGGGGAACCCCCGAGAGACCCAGTACTTC.

The chain has TRBV10-3 and TRBJ1-1; a weak D match, TRBD1 (6 bases). Germline CDR1 reads ENHRY; CDR2 reads SYGVKD. This CDR3 is built from 14 residues. V lost 6 bases to trimming and J lost 1 base, with 12 bases between them. CDR3 sequence: CAISPKGQNTEAFF. CDR3 bases: TGTGCCATCAGCCCAAAGGGACAGAACACTGAAGCTTTCTTT.

The gene calls are TRBV7-9 and TRBJ1-2; TRBD1 is a possible D gene (5 bases). This CDR3 has 16 amino acids. The germline V gene encodes CDR1 SEHNR and CDR2 FQNEAQ (reference sequence). The ends were cut back, 5 bases at V and 0 bases at J, with 16 bases in the middle. CDR3 sequence reads: CASSLLGDRANYGYTF. The CDR3 coding sequence is TGTGCCAGCAGCCTATTAGGGGACCGAGCTAACTATGGCTACACCTTC.

The chain combines TRBV14 with TRBJ2-3, with 7 bases aligning to TRBD1. The V gene end was trimmed by 1 base and the J gene end by 10 bases; junction bases not matched to a gene: 17. Germline assignment: CDR1 SGHDN and CDR2 FVKESK. This CDR3 contains 17 residues. The CDR3 region has the DNA TGTGCCAGCAGCCAAGGTCTGTCCAGGGGGAGAGTTAAGGCGCAGTATTTT. It is translated as CASSQGLSRGRVKAQYF. Full variable domain (rest looked up from reference TRBV14 and TRBJ2-3): EAGVTQFPSHSVIEKGQTVTLRCDPISGHDNLYWYRRVMGKEIKFLLHFVKESKQDESGMPNNRFLAERTGGTYSTLKVQPAELEDSGVYFCASSQGLSRGRVKAQYFGPGTRLTVL.

V usage is TRBV14 and J usage is TRBJ1-4; 10 bases map to TRBD1. The length of the CDR3 is 15 residues. V lost 4 bases and J lost 8; bases outside the gene matches: 7. Germline values: CDR1 SGHDN, CDR2 FVKESK. The CDR3: CASSPRTGGSEKLFF. CDR3 DNA sequence: TGTGCCAGCAGCCCCCGGACAGGGGGGTCCGAAAAACTGTTTTTT.

In DNA, the CDR3 is TGTGCCAGCGGCAGCCATGGGACAGGGGGAACTGAAGCTTTCTTT. This translates into CASGSHGTGGTEAFF. This chain joins TRBV27 and TRBJ1-1; TRBD1 aligns across 11 bases. The CDR3 has 15 residues. The ends lost 8 bases at V and 5 bases at J; junction bases unmatched: 10. Germline CDR1 is MNHEY and CDR2 is SMNVEV (reference sequence).

Note on this clone: The junction and the germline gene differ at one end; a read error may be behind it. The rearrangement uses TRBV10-3 and TRBJ2-2, with 10 bases aligning to TRBD2. Germline V gene data show CDR1 as ENHRY and CDR2 as SYGVKD. The CDR3 is 15 residues long. This CDR3 is CAISDPSGRTGGLFF. Here the CDR3 DNA reads TGTGCCATCAGTGACCCTAGCGGGAGAACCGGGGGGCTGTTTTTT.

The sample holds a few counts of this clone. The gene calls are TRBV18 and TRBJ1-1, with D uncertain. Germline values: CDR1 KGHSH, CDR2 LQKENI. V was pared by 6 bases and J by 1 base, with 3 bases between. CDR3 length: 11 residues. DNA for the CDR3: TGTGCCAGCTCCTCGAACACTGAAGCTTTCTTT. This translates into CASSSNTEAFF. Filled out from reference TRBV18 and TRBJ1-1, the complete variable domain reads NAGVMQNPRHLVRRRGQEARLRCSPMKGHSHVYWYRQLPEEGLKFMVYLQKENIIDESGMPKERFSAEFPKEGPSILRIQQVVRGDSAAYFCASSSNTEAFFGQGTRLTVV.

Here the CDR3 DNA reads TGTGCCACCAGCAGGAACCCTAGCGGGGAGCAGTTCTTC. It is translated as CATSRNPSGEQFF. The gene calls are TRBV15 and TRBJ2-1, with 8 bases aligning to TRBD2. The V segment lost 3 bases and the J segment 10 bases; nucleotides outside the gene matches: 5. The CDR3 runs 13 residues. Germline V lookup: CDR1 LNHNV, CDR2 YYDKDF (reference sequence).